These 16 T cell receptor beta chains share one sample of origin, sequenced in a study of control samples from healthy donors and cancer patients. The assay was immunoSEQ multiplex PCR, and TCRdb's table has in-frame clones only and misses some. In the table there are approximately 140,000 clones, over 85% of which are singletons. Sequencing was done on a sample of blood. The receptor source for this set is a young man in good health.

V is TRBV27 and J is TRBJ1-2; 10 bases agree with TRBD1. Looked up from germline, CDR1 is MNHEY and CDR2 is SMNVEV (reference sequence). Trimming cost V 6 bases and J 2 bases; bases outside gene matches: 3. The CDR3 spans 14 residues. This CDR3 is CASSRTGGNYGYTF. The CDR3 DNA is TGTGCCAGCAGCCGGACAGGGGGAAACTATGGCTACACCTTC.

The genes are TRBV27 and TRBJ2-7; 9 bases are shared with TRBD1. CDR1 and CDR2 from the germline V gene are MNHEY and SMNVEV (reference sequence). The ends lost 10 bases at V and 1 base at J; junction bases unmatched: 14. This CDR3 has 16 amino acids. CDR3 sequence (DNA): TGTGCCACCCTGGAAAAGGGACAGGGAGGATCCTACGAGCAGTACTTC. Its protein product is CATLEKGQGGSYEQYF.

The V call is TRBV19, the J call TRBJ1-1; D is perhaps TRBD1 (5 bases). Germline CDR1 LNHDA, CDR2 SQIVND (reference sequence). The CDR3 contains 16 residues. V gave up 0 bases and J gave up 10 bases, with 21 bases separating them. DNA of the CDR3: TGTGCCAGTAGTATAGAGGGGGGAGGACCCACCGGGGGAGCTTTCTTT. It codes for CASSIEGGGPTGGAFF.

The chain uses TRBV4-2 and TRBJ2-7, with TRBD1 matching over 8 bases. CDR1 and CDR2 from the germline V gene are LGHNA and YNFKEQ. Trimming cost V 3 bases and J 0 bases; bases outside gene matches: 7. The CDR3 has 16 amino acids. In DNA form, the CDR3 reads TGTGCCAGCAGCCAGGCAGGACAGGGTCGCTCCTACGAGCAGTACTTC. Translated: CASSQAGQGRSYEQYF.

The gene calls are TRBV15 and TRBJ1-1; D uncertain. The CDR3 is 15 amino acids. Trimming cost V 0 bases and J 7 bases, with 15 bases left between them. The germline gives CDR1 LNHNV, CDR2 YYDKDF (reference sequence). The CDR3 spells CATSRDLGLALEAFF. CDR3 nucleotides: TGTGCCACCAGCAGAGATCTCGGCCTCGCCCTTGAAGCTTTCTTT.

This chain uses TRBV3-1 (or the pseudogene TRBV3-2) with TRBJ2-3; D not resolved. The CDR3 length is 12 residues. V lost 4 bases to trimming and J lost 2 bases, with 4 bases between them. Germline CDR1 LGHDT, CDR2 YNNKEL (reference sequence). The CDR3 loop reads CASSRSTDTQYF. Here the CDR3 DNA reads TGTGCCAGCAGCCGCTCCACAGATACGCAGTATTTT.

The chain employs TRBV11-2 and TRBJ1-6; D unclear. CDR3 length equals 14 residues. The V end was cut by 5 bases, the J end by 8 bases, with 13 bases between. Germline CDR1 reads SGHAT; CDR2 reads FQNNGV. The CDR3 DNA follows: TGTGCCAGCAGCCTGAATAGGCAGGATTCACCCCTCCACTTT. This translates into CASSLNRQDSPLHF.

J is TRBJ2-2 and V is TRBV4-2, with TRBD1 matching 8 bases. This CDR3 comprises 18 residues. The germline gives CDR1 LGHNA, CDR2 YNFKEQ. Trimming took 0 bases from V and 7 from J; bases not matched to a gene: 13. CDR3 region: CASSQEAQGALRSGELFF. CDR3 DNA: TGTGCCAGCAGCCAAGAGGCTCAGGGGGCGTTAAGGAGCGGGGAGCTGTTTTTT.

The chain recombines TRBV4-3 with TRBJ2-3; D is undetermined. The V end lost 1 base, the J end lost 0 bases, and 8 bases lay between the germline ends. Germline CDR1 and CDR2: LGHNA and YSLEER. The CDR3 is 15 residues long. The CDR3 loop reads CASSQVGVSTDTQYF. The CDR3 nucleotides are TGCGCCAGCAGCCAAGTCGGCGTTAGCACAGATACGCAGTATTTT.

V is TRBV6-5 and J is TRBJ1-3; D might be TRBD1 (5 bases). Deletions cut 2 bases from V and 2 bases from J, with 10 bases between. In germline, CDR1 is MNHEY, CDR2 SVGAGI. The CDR3 consists of 15 residues. The CDR3 nucleotides read TGTGCCAGCAGTTACCAGACGGGGCCTGGAAACACCATATATTTT. It yields the protein CASSYQTGPGNTIYF.

As DNA, the CDR3 is TGCGCCAGCAGCCTTGGGACTAGCGCGACCTACGAGCAGTACTTC. Encoded protein: CASSLGTSATYEQYF. V is TRBV4-3 and J is TRBJ2-7, with 10 bases that match TRBD2. CDR3 length: 15 amino acids. CDR1 LGHNA and CDR2 YSLEER come from the germline V gene. After removal of 4 bases from V and 2 bases from J, the junction contained 5 bases not matched to a gene.

The chain recombines TRBV12-5 with TRBJ2-3; maybe TRBD2 (5 bases). The CDR3 covers 16 residues. The germline V and J ends were trimmed by 5 bases and 10 bases, with 25 bases remaining between them. Germline CDR1 is LGHNT and CDR2 is FRNRAP. In nucleotides, the CDR3 is TGTGCTAGTGGTCTGGACTGGGCCCCTGACGAGTCGGCGCAGTATTTT. Translating it yields CASGLDWAPDESAQYF.

V gene TRBV30 combines with J gene TRBJ2-7, with D perhaps TRBD2 (5 bases). The ends were cut back, 3 bases at V and 3 bases at J, with 12 bases in the middle. Per germline, CDR1 GTSNPN and CDR2 SVGIG (reference sequence). The CDR3 spans 13 residues. CDR3 nucleotides: TGTGCCTGGAGCGAAGGACTGGTCTACGAGCAGTACTTC. It is translated as CAWSEGLVYEQYF.

The chain uses TRBV7-9 and TRBJ1-2, with D possibly matching TRBD1 (5 bases). There are 13 residues in the CDR3. Trimming stripped 1 base from V and 7 bases from J, with 10 bases between. Germline lookup yields CDR1 SEHNR and CDR2 FQNEAQ (reference sequence). DNA for the CDR3: TGTGCCAGCAGCTTAGAGGGGATGAGTGGCTACACCTTC. Translation gives CASSLEGMSGYTF.

The chain joins TRBV5-1 to TRBJ2-7; 9 bases line up with TRBD1. J lost 4 bases, V lost 4 bases, and 15 bases had no gene match. CDR1 SGHRS and CDR2 YFSETQ come from the germline V gene. CDR3 length equals 17 residues. The CDR3 DNA reads as TGCGCCAGCAGCACAACCTTAACCGGGACAGGGATTTACGAGCAGTACTTC. This sequence encodes CASSTTLTGTGIYEQYF.

This clone occurred a few times. The CDR3 here is CANKGGGHHGYTF. CDR3 bases: TGCGCCAACAAAGGGGGAGGTCACCATGGCTACACCTTC. V and J are TRBV10-1 and TRBJ1-2, with D maybe TRBD1 (6 bases). The germline V gene has CDR1 WNHNN and CDR2 SYGVQD (reference sequence). The CDR3 loop spans 13 amino acids. Trimming pared 10 bases from V and 6 bases from J, leaving 18 bases between.